One and the same sample provided the 8 T cell receptor beta chains below, sequenced in a study of regulatory T cells in long-lasting Graves disease. Time point described: newly diagnosed GD, antithyroid drugs for less than 3 months. The TCR library was made from RNA that had been extracted from PBMCs in TRIzol. Both iRepertoire HTBI primers and Arm-PCR of CDR3 regions were used to build the TCR beta libraries. From the multiplex PCR reads, TCRdb called clonotypes with MiXCR, one entry per CDR3 protein. This repertoire shows roughly 520,000 distinct CDR3 sequences, more than 10% found once; its top ten account for 8.9%. These same records also appear under a second study, on T cells in Graves' hyperthyroidism and ophthalmopathy.

The input for sequencing was peripheral blood mononuclear cells (PBMCs), taken at new diagnosis, from a patient treated with antithyroid drugs. The source of these receptors is a woman younger than 45 with Graves disease.

A word on this clonotype: This could be a read error, since a much larger clone is one nucleotide away. The conserved phenylalanine or tryptophan normally closing the CDR3 is absent here, so this likely arose from a read error. This chain connects TRBV20-1 to TRBJ1-1, with TRBD1 as a possible D gene (5 bases). This CDR3 contains 14 residues. The germline V gene encodes CDR1 DFQATT and CDR2 SNEGSKA (reference sequence). V gave up 4 bases and J gave up 4 bases, with 16 bases separating them. The CDR3 coding sequence is TGCAGTGCTAAGGAGGGGCGGCAAATCACTGAAGCTTTCGTT. Translating it yields CSAKEGRQITEAFV.

The chain employs TRBV2 and TRBJ1-4; 10 nucleotides agree with TRBD1. V was clipped by 5 bases and J by 8 bases; unmatched bases: 11. The CDR3 extends over 16 amino acids. Germline loops: CDR1 SNHLY, CDR2 FYNNEI. The CDR3 is CASSHKTGGAGEKLFF. DNA for the CDR3: TGTGCCAGCAGTCATAAGACAGGGGGCGCGGGGGAAAAACTGTTTTTT.

The CDR3, as DNA: TGTGCCAGCAGTTCCAACTTAGCGGAAGCTGGGAGGGAAGAGACCCAGTACTTC. This translates into CASSSNLAEAGREETQYF. The V gene is TRBV28, the J gene TRBJ2-5, with 7 bases aligning to TRBD2. Germline V gives CDR1 MDHEN, CDR2 SYDVKM. The CDR3 runs to 18 residues. V lost 4 bases, J lost 3 bases, and 17 bases stayed unmatched. Full variable domain (rest looked up from reference TRBV28 and TRBJ2-5): DVKVTQSSRYLVKRTGEKVFLECVQDMDHENMFWYRQDPGLGLRLIYFSYDVKMKEKGDIPEGYSVSREKKERFSLILESASTNQTSMYLCASSSNLAEAGREETQYFGPGTRLLVL.

Only a few counts were recorded for this clonotype. This CDR3 is CASRVTGSGYEKLFF. DNA for the CDR3: TGTGCCAGCAGAGTGACAGGGTCGGGGTATGAAAAACTGTTTTTT. V usage is TRBV6-1 and J usage is TRBJ1-4, with TRBD1 identical over 7 bases. Germline lookup yields CDR1 MNHNS and CDR2 SASEGT. The CDR3 has 15 amino acids. V lost 6 bases, J lost 6 bases, and 10 bases stayed unmatched.

This clonotype was seen ten or more times. The rearrangement links TRBV4-1 to TRBJ1-4; unclear D gene. V shed 5 bases and J shed 7 bases, with 11 bases lying between them. The CDR3 has 13 amino acids. The germline V gene encodes CDR1 MGHRA and CDR2 YSYEKL. DNA for the CDR3: TGCGCCAGCAGCTTAATTATGGGTGAAAAACTGTTTTTT. Amino acids: CASSLIMGEKLFF.

This clonotype was counted at least ten times. The chain uses TRBV28 and TRBJ1-5, with D possibly TRBD1 on 5 matching bases. Trimming cost V 9 bases and J 5 bases, with 8 bases left between them. This CDR3 comprises 11 residues. Germline V gene lookup returns CDR1 MDHEN and CDR2 SYDVKM. The CDR3 sequence: CASAGDQPQHF. In DNA form, the CDR3 reads TGTGCCAGTGCGGGGGATCAGCCCCAGCATTTT.

This clonotype is a singleton in its sample. This may arise from a read error, as a much more abundant clone is one base away. The V gene is TRBV28, the J gene TRBJ2-1; 7 nucleotides align to TRBD1. This CDR3 comprises 11 residues. Germline assignment: CDR1 MDHEN and CDR2 SYDVKM. This CDR3 is CAGRQGYEQFF. The CDR3 DNA follows: TGTGCCGGCAGACAGGGTTATGAGCAGTTCTTC.

For this clonotype: It is likely a read error: a sequence one base away is far more abundant. The chain links TRBV28 to TRBJ2-1; no definite D call. The last part of the DNA fits TRBJ2-5 better; the J call may be wrong. Germline V gives CDR1 MDHEN, CDR2 SYDVKM. CDR3 length equals 16 residues. DNA for the CDR3: TGTGCCAGCAGTGGATCGAAGCTGGAACTCGAGGAGACCCAGTACTTC. Its protein is CASSGSKLELEETQYF.